The 12 T cell receptor beta chains below were found in one sample sequenced in a study of CD8 T cells in Susac syndrome. When the RNA was reverse transcribed, random hexamers were used with an input of 0.5 to 1 ug. Each CDR3 protein gets one entry after TCRdb re-called the immunoSEQ multiplex PCR reads with MiXCR. The sample has roughly 150,000 distinct CDR3 sequences; around 95% are singletons. Material: CD4+ T cells from PBMCs. These receptors all come from a human donor with Susac syndrome.

This chain connects TRBV6-2 or TRBV6-3 to TRBJ1-2; D might be TRBD1 (6 bases). CDR1 and CDR2 from the germline V gene are MNHEY and SVGEGT. V lost 6 bases to trimming and J lost 0 bases, with 20 bases between them. CDR3 length equals 17 residues. The CDR3 protein is CASSRRTAPSANYGYTF. CDR3 in DNA: TGTGCCAGCAGCCGTAGGACAGCTCCTTCAGCTAACTATGGCTACACCTTC.

The chain is built from TRBV7-9 and TRBJ2-7, with D hard to call. Trimming cost V 3 bases and J 2 bases, with 5 bases left between them. Germline values: CDR1 SEHNR, CDR2 FQNEAQ (reference sequence). There are 12 residues in the CDR3. The CDR3 region has the DNA TGTGCCAGCAGCTTTGAGGCCTACGAGCAGTACTTC. Protein product: CASSFEAYEQYF.

The chain joins TRBV29-1 to TRBJ1-5; 9 bases align to TRBD1. This CDR3 spans 16 amino acids. Germline V gene sequence: CDR1 SQVTM, CDR2 ANQGSEA. V was clipped by 2 bases and J by 7 bases; unmatched bases: 12. CDR3: CSVENKIQGAGQPQHF. In DNA form, the CDR3 reads TGCAGCGTTGAAAACAAGATACAGGGGGCAGGGCAGCCCCAGCATTTT.

Here the CDR3 DNA reads TGCGCCAGCAGCCCGGGGCGGCCGGTAGATACGCAGTATTTT. Its protein is CASSPGRPVDTQYF. The chain is built from TRBV10-2 and TRBJ2-3; D is possibly TRBD1 or TRBD2 (5 bases each). The CDR3 loop spans 14 amino acids. V was clipped by 6 bases and J by 5 bases, with 15 bases between them. Germline V gene sequence: CDR1 WSHSY, CDR2 SAAADI.

CDR3: CSGTTGAFYGYTF. The CDR3 DNA follows: TGCAGCGGCACTACAGGGGCCTTCTATGGCTACACCTTC. The chain has TRBV29-1 and TRBJ1-2, with 7 bases matching TRBD1. After removal of 7 bases from V and 4 bases from J, the junction contained 9 bases not matched to a gene. The CDR3 covers 13 residues. The V gene's germline CDR1 is SQVTM and CDR2 ANQGSEA.

The CDR3 DNA reads TGTGCCAGCAGTGAAGCCGGGACTAGCCGTGGGGAGACCCAGTACTTC. It specifies CASSEAGTSRGETQYF. The chain carries TRBV6-1 and TRBJ2-5, with 9 bases matching TRBD2. This CDR3 comprises 16 residues. Trimming took 0 bases from V and 5 from J; bases not matched to a gene: 7. From germline, CDR1 is MNHNS and CDR2 SASEGT.

The chain recombines TRBV9 with TRBJ1-2; no reliable D call. Trimming left V 0 bases short and J 7 bases short, with 13 bases between. The CDR3 is 14 amino acids. CDR1 is SGDLS, CDR2 YYNGEE, per germline. In nucleotides, the CDR3 is TGTGCCAGCAGCGTAGGTAGCGGTGGCCTTGGCTACACCTTC. It yields the protein CASSVGSGGLGYTF.

The chain joins TRBV29-1 to TRBJ1-2; D might be TRBD1 (5 bases). The germline CDR1 and CDR2 sequences are SQVTM and ANQGSEA. The CDR3 runs 11 residues. This CDR3 is CRADGAYGYTF. DNA of the CDR3: TGCAGGGCCGACGGGGCCTATGGCTACACCTTC.

The genes are TRBV10-3 and TRBJ2-3, with TRBD2 matching 14 bases. CDR1 and CDR2 from the germline V gene are ENHRY and SYGVKD. This CDR3 is 16 amino acids long. After removal of 5 bases from V and 6 bases from J, the junction contained 7 bases not matched to a gene. The CDR3 DNA follows: TGTGCCATCAGTCCGGGACTAGCGGGAGTTGCGGATACGCAGTATTTT. Its protein product is CAISPGLAGVADTQYF.

The chain couples TRBV29-1 to TRBJ2-7, with TRBD1 matching 10 bases. The V gene's germline CDR1 is SQVTM and CDR2 ANQGSEA. V dropped 1 base and J dropped 6; count of bases not matched to a gene: 6. The CDR3 length is 14 residues. Here the CDR3 reads CSVEAGTGAVEQYF. The CDR3, as DNA: TGCAGCGTTGAAGCTGGGACAGGGGCGGTCGAGCAGTACTTC.

This clonotype was seen a single time. The chain combines TRBV9 with TRBJ1-3; D remains unclear. This CDR3 region has 14 residues. Germline lookup yields CDR1 SGDLS and CDR2 YYNGEE. The V and J ends lost 0 bases and 4 bases respectively, with 8 bases between them. In DNA form, the CDR3 reads TGTGCCAGCAGCGTAGAGATAGGAGGAAACACCATATATTTT. Its protein product is CASSVEIGGNTIYF.

The chain joins TRBV4-1 to TRBJ1-5, with D perhaps TRBD1 (6 bases). CDR1 and CDR2 from the germline V gene are MGHRA and YSYEKL. The CDR3 length is 17 residues. Trimming took 4 bases from V and 2 from J, leaving 18 bases between them. CDR3 residues: CASSPDLQGLRNQPQHF. The DNA for the CDR3 is TGCGCCAGCAGCCCCGATCTCCAGGGGTTGCGCAATCAGCCCCAGCATTTT.